Listed here are 26 T cell receptor beta chains from one sample, sequenced in a study of metastatic and nonmetastatic thyroid tumors. No patient had received any treatment before thyroid surgery. Via MiXCR, TCRdb re-called the PCR reads. This table holds tens of thousands of clones, around 32% found once. What was sequenced was blood. All receptors derive from a female donor with papillary thyroid cancer or a benign thyroid nodule (not recorded which). Some clones in this sample may be carry-over from other donors' samples.

This clone has more than one count but fewer than ten. This is likely a read error, given that the CDR3 carries no conserved phenylalanine or tryptophan at its end. Because the CDR3's place on the DNA is in doubt, the DNA is left out and the CDR3 is given as listed by TCRdb. This rearrangement joins TRBV7-9 to TRBJ2-7. With termini counted, the CDR3 has 10 amino acids. Germline V gene data show CDR1 as SEHNR and CDR2 as FQNEAQ (reference sequence). The CDR3 loop reads CASSLFPMGQ.

There are many counts of this clone. The chain carries TRBV19 and TRBJ2-1; TRBD2 aligns across 7 bases. The germline V gene has CDR1 LNHDA and CDR2 SQIVND (reference sequence). The CDR3 loop spans 15 amino acids. V lost 2 bases and J lost 6; bases outside the gene matches: 7. CDR3 residues: CASSIMGGSVNEQFF. In nucleotides, the CDR3 is TGTGCCAGTAGTATAATGGGCGGGAGCGTCAATGAGCAGTTCTTC.

This clone was picked up many times. With a much larger clone just one base away, this may be a read error. The identical CDR3 is also encoded by other nucleotide sequences in the sample. This chain links TRBV9 with TRBJ2-6; a possible D gene is TRBD2 (7 bases). Germline V gene sequence: CDR1 SGDLS, CDR2 YYNGEE. V was shortened by 7 bases and J by 4 bases, with 15 bases between the two germline ends. CDR3 size: 15 residues. CDR3 sequence reads: CASSRGAPGANVLTF. In DNA form, the CDR3 reads TGTGCCAGCTCTCGGGGGGCCCCGGGGGCCAACGTCCTGACTTTC. Supplemented by reference TRBV9 and TRBJ2-6, the full variable domain reads DSGVTQTPKHLITATGQRVTLRCSPRSGDLSVYWYQQSLDQGLQFLIQYYNGEERAKGNILERFSAQQFPDLHSELNLSSLELGDSALYFCASSRGAPGANVLTFGAGSRLTVL.

The chain recombines TRBV30 with TRBJ1-5; the D gene is possibly TRBD1 (5 bases). Trimming left V 5 bases short and J 5 bases short, with 13 bases between. From germline, CDR1 is GTSNPN and CDR2 SVGIG (reference sequence). The CDR3 consists of 13 residues. CDR3 sequence (DNA): TGTGCCTGGGCCTGGGGCCGGGATCAGCCCCAGCATTTT. Translated: CAWAWGRDQPQHF. The full variable domain, rest sourced from reference TRBV30 and TRBJ1-5, is SQTIHQWPATLVQPVGSPLSLECTVEGTSNPNLYWYRQAAGRGLQLLFYSVGIGQISSEVPQNLSASRPQDRQFILSSKKLLLSDSGFYLCAWAWGRDQPQHFGDGTRLSIL.

This clone was found once. This chain links TRBV7-9 with TRBJ2-2; TRBD2 matches 12 bases. The CDR3 extends over 15 amino acids. CDR1 is SEHNR and CDR2 is FQNEAQ in the germline V gene (reference sequence). The CDR3 DNA is TGTGCAAGCCGACTAGCGGGAGCCGACACCGGGGAGCTGTTTTTT. This translates into CASRLAGADTGELFF.

By proportion, this clone is medium-sized (0.01 to 0.1%). V gene TRBV30 combines with J gene TRBJ1-1; no firm D call. This CDR3 contains 17 residues. Looked up from germline, CDR1 is GTSNPN and CDR2 is SVGIG (reference sequence). Between the trimmed V and J ends, which lost 5 bases and 0 bases, there was a span of 22 bases. The CDR3 spells CAWVIPPAEGMNTEAFF. DNA for the CDR3: TGTGCCTGGGTTATTCCCCCGGCAGAGGGAATGAACACTGAAGCTTTCTTT. Combining the CDR3 with reference TRBV30 and TRBJ1-1 gives the whole variable domain SQTIHQWPATLVQPVGSPLSLECTVEGTSNPNLYWYRQAAGRGLQLLFYSVGIGQISSEVPQNLSASRPQDRQFILSSKKLLLSDSGFYLCAWVIPPAEGMNTEAFFGQGTRLTVV.

The chain recombines TRBV11-1 with TRBJ2-1; no clear D. CDR3 length: 11 amino acids. The ends were cut back, 5 bases at V and 8 bases at J, with 7 bases in the middle. Germline assignment: CDR1 SGHAT and CDR2 FQDESV (reference sequence). CDR3 region: CASSPQYEQFF. The CDR3 coding sequence is TGTGCCAGCAGCCCGCAGTATGAGCAGTTCTTC.

This chain connects TRBV6-1 to TRBJ1-1; D is ambiguous. The germline gives CDR1 MNHNS, CDR2 SASEGT. The CDR3 runs 14 residues. The germline V and J ends were trimmed by 1 base and 2 bases, with 8 bases remaining between them. CDR3 sequence reads: CASSEVAANTEAFF. The CDR3, as DNA: TGTGCCAGCAGTGAAGTCGCTGCAAACACTGAAGCTTTCTTT.

The chain uses TRBV5-5 and TRBJ2-7; D is tentatively TRBD1 or TRBD2 (5 bases each). V lost 2 bases and J 3 bases, leaving 12 bases between the germline ends. CDR3 length: 14 amino acids. Germline CDR1 and CDR2: SGHKS and YYEKEE (reference sequence). The CDR3 DNA follows: TGTGCCAGCAGCTTTGTGGGGACCTTCTACGAGCAGTACTTC. As protein: CASSFVGTFYEQYF.

In regard to this clone: The junction departs from germline at one end; a sequencing error may be responsible. The rearrangement uses TRBV30 and TRBJ1-5; perhaps TRBD1 as D (6 bases). The CDR3 loop spans 15 amino acids. The germline V gene has CDR1 GTSNPN and CDR2 SVGIG (reference sequence). The CDR3 loop is CARSHPHRDGGPQHF. CDR3 sequence (DNA): TGTGCCCGGAGTCACCCTCACAGGGACGGAGGGCCCCAGCATTTT. Looking up the rest from reference TRBV30 and TRBJ1-5 gives the full variable domain: SQTIHQWPATLVQPVGSPLSLECTVEGTSNPNLYWYRQAAGRGLQLLFYSVGIGQISSEVPQNLSASRPQDRQFILSSKKLLLSDSGFYLCARSHPHRDGGPQHFGDGTRLSIL.

The rearrangement joins TRBV7-2 to TRBJ2-7; D is uncertain. V was shortened by 4 bases and J by 2 bases, with 15 bases between the two germline ends. This CDR3 has 15 amino acids. Looked up from germline, CDR1 is SGHTA and CDR2 is FQGNSA. This chain's CDR3 is CASSYPSNSTYEQYV. The CDR3 DNA reads TGTGCCAGCAGCTACCCCTCCAATTCTACCTACGAGCAGTACGTC.

Only one count was recorded for this clone. V usage is TRBV9 and J usage is TRBJ1-2; the D gene is possibly TRBD1 (6 bases). V was trimmed by 2 bases and J by 4 bases, leaving 12 bases between them. The CDR3 spans 14 residues. The germline CDR1 and CDR2 sequences are SGDLS and YYNGEE. CDR3 DNA sequence: TGTGCCAGCAGCGTCACAGACAGGACCTATGGCTACACCTTC. Its translation: CASSVTDRTYGYTF.

This clone is medium-sized by share. CDR3 sequence: CASSARRDYEQYF. The DNA of the CDR3 is TGTGCCAGCAGTGCACGCAGGGATTACGAGCAGTACTTC. The rearrangement links TRBV12-3 or TRBV12-4 to TRBJ2-7, with a tentative D call TRBD1 (5 bases). V was clipped by 5 bases and J by 4 bases, with 12 bases between them. The CDR3 is 13 amino acids.

This clone came up many times. The chain links TRBV29-1 to TRBJ2-1; D tentatively reads TRBD1 or TRBD2 (5 bases each). Germline-derived CDR1 and CDR2 are SQVTM and ANQGSEA. Trimming cost V 7 bases and J 0 bases, with 16 bases left between them. CDR3 length: 15 residues. CDR3 coding DNA: TGCAGCGCTGGGGTAGGGACCGGCTCCTACAATGAGCAGTTCTTC. It codes for CSAGVGTGSYNEQFF.

Written as DNA, the CDR3 is TGTGCCTGGAGTAGGGACGGAACCTACGAGCAGTACTTC. It encodes CAWSRDGTYEQYF. The genes are TRBV30 and TRBJ2-7; D tentatively fits TRBD1 or TRBD2 (5 bases each). In germline, CDR1 is GTSNPN, CDR2 SVGIG (reference sequence). This CDR3 has 13 amino acids. V lost 2 bases and J 2 bases, leaving 10 bases between the germline ends.

Details on this clone: The junction does not match germline at one end; this may be a read error. The V gene is TRBV19, the J gene TRBJ2-7; tentative D call: TRBD1 (6 bases). CDR1 is LNHDA and CDR2 is SQIVND in the germline V gene (reference sequence). The CDR3 length is 14 residues. CDR3 region: CASSISGTSYGQYF. The CDR3 nucleotides are TGTGCCAGTAGTATATCCGGGACATCCTACGGGCAGTACTTC.

This clone has at least ten counts. The chain links TRBV4-1 to TRBJ2-2, with D unclear. Germline CDR1 is MGHRA and CDR2 is YSYEKL. Trimming shortened V by 4 bases and J by 6 bases, and 15 bases separated the two germline ends. CDR3 size: 15 residues. In DNA form, the CDR3 reads TGCGCCAGCAGCCGACTCGAGAGGATCGCCGGGGAGCTGTTTTTT. Translation: CASSRLERIAGELFF.

About this clone itself: One end of the junction fails to match germline, which may point to a read error. The chain combines TRBV3-1 with TRBJ1-1, with TRBD1 identical over 8 bases. CDR1 is LGHDT, CDR2 YNNKEL, per germline (reference sequence). The length of the CDR3 is 16 residues. The CDR3 coding sequence is TGTGCCATCAGCCTAAGGGGACAGGACAAGAACACTGAAGCTTTCTTT. This translates into CAISLRGQDKNTEAFF.

This clone came up many times. The chain couples TRBV7-2 to TRBJ2-1; 11 bases fit TRBD2. CDR1 SGHTA and CDR2 FQGNSA come from the germline V gene. Germline trimming cut 6 bases from V and 0 bases from J; bases unmatched to any gene: 13. The CDR3 length is 19 residues. CDR3 bases: TGTGCCAGCAGGGAGACCGGGACTAGCGGAGCCAGCTCCTACAATGAGCAGTTCTTC. As protein: CASRETGTSGASSYNEQFF.

This chain joins TRBV20-1 and TRBJ1-5; 7 bases match TRBD1. The length of the CDR3 is 15 residues. Germline CDR1 and CDR2: DFQATT and SNEGSKA (reference sequence). V lost 7 bases to trimming and J lost 0 bases; unmatched junction nucleotides: 9. The CDR3 sequence: CSVKGQQLSNQPQHF. CDR3 sequence (DNA): TGCAGTGTCAAGGGACAGCAGCTTAGCAATCAGCCCCAGCATTTT.

This clone was observed at least ten times. The chain is built from TRBV18 and TRBJ1-2; no definite D call. The CDR3 covers 14 residues. In germline, CDR1 is KGHSH, CDR2 LQKENI. V gave up 2 bases and J gave up 1 base, with 8 bases separating them. The CDR3 loop is CASSPYDDNYGYTF. The CDR3, as DNA: TGTGCCAGCTCACCATACGACGATAACTATGGCTACACCTTC.

Note on this clone: At one boundary the junction diverges from the germline segment, which might be a read error. The chain links TRBV30 to TRBJ2-1; 10 bases agree with TRBD2. Germline V gene data show CDR1 as GTSNPN and CDR2 as SVGIG (reference sequence). The CDR3 extends over 16 amino acids. The CDR3 nucleotides read TGTGACTGGAGTACACTAGCGGGATCTGTTTTCAATGCGCAGTTCTTC. It translates to CDWSTLAGSVFNAQFF.

This chain links TRBV7-2 with TRBJ2-1; the D gene is possibly TRBD1 (5 bases). The CDR3 runs to 15 residues. Germline lookup yields CDR1 SGHTA and CDR2 FQGNSA. V was trimmed by 3 bases and J by 4 bases, leaving 13 bases between them. This CDR3 reads CASSFRQRSYNEQFF. In DNA, the CDR3 is TGTGCCAGCAGCTTCCGACAGAGATCATACAATGAGCAGTTCTTC. The whole variable domain, filled in from reference TRBV7-2 and TRBJ2-1, reads GAGVSQSPSNKVTEKGKDVELRCDPISGHTALYWYRQSLGQGLEFLIYFQGNSAPDKSGLPSDRFSAERTGGSVSTLTIQRTQQEDSAVYLCASSFRQRSYNEQFFGPGTRLTVL.

This clone is a singleton in its sample. The rearrangement joins TRBV20-1 to TRBJ1-2, with D possibly matching TRBD1 (6 bases). Germline V lookup: CDR1 DFQATT, CDR2 SNEGSKA (reference sequence). This CDR3 is 12 amino acids long. Trimming took off 6 bases at V and 5 bases at J, with 13 bases between the two ends. As DNA, the CDR3 is TGCAGTGCAAGGACAGAGGGTTATGGCTACACCTTC. Translation gives CSARTEGYGYTF.

The chain employs TRBV7-9 and TRBJ2-3, with D possibly being TRBD1 (5 bases). The germline CDR1 and CDR2 sequences are SEHNR and FQNEAQ (reference sequence). V was shortened by 1 base and J by 4 bases, with 9 bases between the two germline ends. CDR3 length: 14 residues. The CDR3 DNA reads TGTGCCAGCAGCTTAGTGACAGACCCAGATACGCAGTATTTT. Encoded protein: CASSLVTDPDTQYF.

The sample holds many counts of this clone. The chain links TRBV18 to TRBJ2-5; D is tentatively TRBD1 or TRBD2 (5 bases each). The germline CDR1 and CDR2 sequences are KGHSH and LQKENI. V was trimmed by 3 bases and J by 5 bases, leaving 10 bases between them. The CDR3 runs 13 residues. The CDR3, as DNA: TGTGCCAGCTCACCCATCGGGACGGAGACCCAGTACTTC. Amino acid sequence: CASSPIGTETQYF.